Included here is one TCR beta chain sequence, with context. The sample comes from a study of control samples from healthy donors and cancer patients. TCRdb's copy holds only in-frame clones and misses some; the assay was immunoSEQ multiplex PCR. The repertoire holds 65,000 to 75,000 clones, roughly 87% seen once, with over 3.5% in the top ten. Sequenced material: blood. The sequence was obtained from a woman between 45 and 60 years old in good health.

As DNA, the CDR3 is TGTGCCAGCAGCCAGGGGGTAGATGGTCGGGAGCAGTACTTC. Translating gives CASSQGVDGREQYF. The genes are TRBV3-1 (or the pseudogene TRBV3-2) and TRBJ2-7, with D possibly being TRBD1 or TRBD2 (5 bases each). Germline V lookup: CDR1 LGHDT, CDR2 YNNKEL (reference sequence). V lost 3 bases and J lost 7, with 16 bases in between. This CDR3 contains 14 residues.